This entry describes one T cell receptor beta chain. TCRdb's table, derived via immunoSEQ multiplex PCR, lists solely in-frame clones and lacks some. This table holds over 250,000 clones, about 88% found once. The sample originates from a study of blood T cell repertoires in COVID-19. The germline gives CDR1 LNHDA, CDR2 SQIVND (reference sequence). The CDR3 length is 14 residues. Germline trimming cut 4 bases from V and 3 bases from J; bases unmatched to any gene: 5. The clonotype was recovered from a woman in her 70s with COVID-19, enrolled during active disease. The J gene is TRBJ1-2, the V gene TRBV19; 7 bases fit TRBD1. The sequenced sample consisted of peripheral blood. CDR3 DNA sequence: TGTGCCAGTAGTACCGGGACAGTCCACTATGGCTACACCTTC. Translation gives CASSTGTVHYGYTF.